Below, one TCR beta chain is given with its context. Its antigen is unknown. The study separated CD4+ cells into CD45RA+ naive and CD45RA-negative memory subsets. This entry belongs to a study of shared clonotypes between healthy human individuals. Source study methods: In the immunoSEQ data, sequences were junction-only and lacked quality scores, so filtering differed. The repertoire was sequenced with immunoSEQ multiplex PCR; TCRdb's copy has only in-frame clones and lacks some. V and J calls and clone size come straight from that table; D and trimming were deduced from the DNA. The sample holds roughly 700,000 clones, roughly 70% seen once. Germline CDR1 is SQVTM and CDR2 is ANQGSEA. The length of the CDR3 is 14 residues. V shed 5 bases, J shed 15 bases, and the junction held 18 bases outside the gene matches. Study-level results: When naive CD4 clonotypes were compared across several donors, 4% to 5.5% were shared. Compared with clonotypes that all four donors shared, non-shared clonotypes had lower generation probabilities.

This chain uses TRBV29-1 with TRBJ2-1, with 8 bases matching TRBD2. This TCR was sampled from a woman aged 25 to 39 in good health. Material for sequencing was memory CD4+ T cells sorted from blood. Subset indicated: CD45RA-negative fraction. The CDR3 is CSVLQPTLSGSRFF. Written as DNA, the CDR3 is TGCAGCGTTTTGCAGCCTACACTAAGCGGGAGTCGGTTCTTC.